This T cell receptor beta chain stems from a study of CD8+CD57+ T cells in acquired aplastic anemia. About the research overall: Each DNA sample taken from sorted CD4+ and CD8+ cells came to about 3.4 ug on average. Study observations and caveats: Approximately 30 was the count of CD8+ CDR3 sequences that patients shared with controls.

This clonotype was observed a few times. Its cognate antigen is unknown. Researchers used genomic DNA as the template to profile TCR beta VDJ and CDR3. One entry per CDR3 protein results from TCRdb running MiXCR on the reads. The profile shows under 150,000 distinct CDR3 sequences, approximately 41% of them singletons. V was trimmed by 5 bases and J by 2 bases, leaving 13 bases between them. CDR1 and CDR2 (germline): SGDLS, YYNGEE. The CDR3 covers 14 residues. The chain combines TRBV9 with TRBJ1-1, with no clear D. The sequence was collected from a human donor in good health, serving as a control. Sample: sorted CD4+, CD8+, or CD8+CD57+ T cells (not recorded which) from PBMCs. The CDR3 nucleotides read TGTGCCAGCAGTGTCGCGGGGTCTAACACTGAAGCTTTCTTT. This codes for CASSVAGSNTEAFF.